The 9 T cell receptor beta chains below come from one sample, sequenced in a study of blood T cells in healthy people across ages. Through a sample-barcoded 5' primer and a J-beta primer mix, a second PCR was run for 7 to 11 cycles. TCRdb redid the calling of the 5' RACE reads with MiXCR, one entry per CDR3 protein. The sample comprises about a million distinct CDR3 sequences, about 53% of which are singletons, and about a fifth rests with the top ten. Sample: blood. These receptors were obtained from an older woman in good health.

This clonotype showed up just a few times. This chain joins TRBV27 and TRBJ2-4; 12 bases match TRBD2. This CDR3 has 19 residues. Germline V lookup: CDR1 MNHEY, CDR2 SMNVEV (reference sequence). The V gene end was trimmed by 6 bases and the J gene end by 0 bases; junction bases not matched to a gene: 12. As DNA, the CDR3 is TGTGCCAGCAGGGGAACTAGCGGGAGGAAGGGTATAGCCAAAAACATTCAGTACTTC. This encodes CASRGTSGRKGIAKNIQYF.

This sequence joins TRBV28 and TRBJ1-5; 9 bases align to TRBD1. The germline CDR1 and CDR2 sequences are MDHEN and SYDVKM. Germline trimming cut 6 bases from V and 6 bases from J; bases unmatched to any gene: 9. The CDR3 contains 15 residues. The DNA of the CDR3 is TGTGCCAGCAGCACCCCCGGGACAGGGCTTCAGCCCCAGCATTTT. Encoded protein: CASSTPGTGLQPQHF.

This clonotype was counted only a few times. This rearrangement joins TRBV20-1 to TRBJ2-7; D is ambiguous. The V and J ends lost 6 bases and 1 base respectively, with 16 bases between them. The CDR3 sequence is 14 residues long. Germline V lookup: CDR1 DFQATT, CDR2 SNEGSKA (reference sequence). The CDR3 loop reads CSAHWRSQSYEQYF. The CDR3 nucleotides are TGCAGTGCCCACTGGCGGAGCCAATCCTACGAGCAGTACTTC.

J is TRBJ2-7 and V is TRBV20-1, with 7 bases aligning to TRBD2. Germline assignment: CDR1 DFQATT and CDR2 SNEGSKA (reference sequence). V gave up 6 bases and J gave up 6 bases; unmatched junction bases: 11. The CDR3 length is 13 residues. The CDR3: CSAPGRGKTEQYF. The CDR3 DNA reads as TGCAGTGCACCGGGGAGGGGCAAGACCGAGCAGTACTTC.

The CDR3 DNA follows: TGCGCCAGCAGCCAAGGGGCCCCGGGACTAGCGGGGTACGAGCAGTACTTC. This gives the protein CASSQGAPGLAGYEQYF. The chain carries TRBV4-1 and TRBJ2-7; TRBD2 agrees at 13 bases. The CDR3 is made up of 17 amino acids. The V segment lost 1 base and the J segment 4 bases; nucleotides outside the gene matches: 7. Germline V gene lookup returns CDR1 MGHRA and CDR2 YSYEKL.

The chain carries TRBV12-3 or TRBV12-4 and TRBJ2-3, with 8 bases fitting TRBD2. V lost 2 bases and J lost 3; bases outside the gene matches: 4. The CDR3 sequence is 15 residues long. As DNA, the CDR3 is TGTGCCAGCAGTTTACGCGGGAGGAAGACAGATACGCAGTATTTT. Encoded protein: CASSLRGRKTDTQYF.

This clonotype was picked up one time. The chain links TRBV2 to TRBJ2-4, with 8 bases identical to TRBD2. In germline, CDR1 is SNHLY, CDR2 FYNNEI. The V and J ends lost 0 bases and 7 bases, in that order; junction bases with no gene match: 8. The CDR3 runs 16 residues. CDR3 residues: CASSEAGGEGVNIQYF. The CDR3 nucleotides read TGTGCCAGCAGTGAAGCCGGGGGGGAAGGGGTGAACATTCAGTACTTC. The variable domain in full, with the rest retrieved from reference TRBV2 and TRBJ2-4, is EPEVTQTPSHQVTQMGQEVILRCVPISNHLYFYWYRQILGQKVEFLVSFYNNEISEKSEIFDDQFSVERPDGSNFTLKIRSTKLEDSAMYFCASSEAGGEGVNIQYFGAGTRLSVL.

This rearrangement joins TRBV7-2 to TRBJ2-3; 9 positions agree with TRBD2. The V gene end was trimmed by 5 bases and the J gene end by 2 bases; junction bases not matched to a gene: 8. CDR1 is SGHTA and CDR2 is FQGNSA in the germline V gene. CDR3 size: 16 residues. This CDR3 is CASSTRGLASTDTQYF. CDR3 nucleotide sequence: TGTGCCAGCAGCACTAGGGGACTAGCATCCACAGATACGCAGTATTTT. Complete variable domain (other parts from reference TRBV7-2 and TRBJ2-3): GAGVSQSPSNKVTEKGKDVELRCDPISGHTALYWYRQSLGQGLEFLIYFQGNSAPDKSGLPSDRFSAERTGGSVSTLTIQRTQQEDSAVYLCASSTRGLASTDTQYFGPGTRLTVL.

This clonotype showed up many times. The chain uses TRBV4-1 and TRBJ2-7, with TRBD2 identical over 7 bases. Trimming removed 3 bases from V and 2 bases from J; junction bases left unmatched: 7. Germline V gives CDR1 MGHRA, CDR2 YSYEKL. The CDR3 has 15 residues. CDR3 sequence reads: CASSHLLAAAYEQYF. CDR3 sequence (DNA): TGCGCCAGCAGCCACCTGCTAGCGGCGGCCTACGAGCAGTACTTC.